Listed below are T cell receptor beta chains from one sample, sequenced in a study of blood T cell repertoires in COVID-19. Here immunoSEQ multiplex PCR was the method, and the copy in TCRdb shows in-frame clones only, minus some. The table lists approximately 44,000 clones, 79% of them singletons. Sequences were obtained from peripheral blood. The origin of the receptors is an elderly woman with acute or convalescent COVID-19. CDR3s include the opening cysteine and the closing phenylalanine or tryptophan. Fields, in order: D gene, J gene, V gene, clone size, CDR3 protein, CDR3 DNA. The D gene is left open where the match is weak. Clone size is shown for a subset of rows, as once, few, many or a class of expanded clone.

TRBD1	TRBJ2-3	TRBV5-1	.	CASSLGQGPDTQYF	TGCGCCAGCAGCTTGGGACAGGGACCAGATACGCAGTATTTT
TRBD2	TRBJ2-1	TRBV5-1	.	CASSLTTSGRAFDNEQFF	TGCGCCAGCAGCTTGACCACTAGCGGGAGGGCCTTTGATAATGAGCAGTTCTTC
TRBD1	TRBJ2-7	TRBV7-9	.	CASSLGTGKGYEQYF	TGTGCCAGCAGCTTGGGGACAGGGAAAGGATACGAGCAGTACTTC
TRBD1	TRBJ1-6	TRBV28	few	CASSFRPGQGGSYNSPLHF	TGTGCCAGCAGTTTTCGCCCCGGACAGGGGGGAAGCTATAATTCACCCCTCCACTTT
.	TRBJ1-6	TRBV25-1	.	CASSHDSIISPLHF	TGTGCCAGCAGTCATGACAGCATCATCTCACCCCTCCACTTT
TRBD2	TRBJ2-3	TRBV3-1/TRBV3-2	.	CASSPGLATDTQYF	TGTGCCAGCAGCCCCGGACTAGCGACAGATACGCAGTATTTT
.	TRBJ1-1	TRBV7-8	.	CASSLDGASTEAFF	TGTGCCAGCAGCTTAGATGGGGCGTCCACTGAAGCTTTCTTT
TRBD1	TRBJ2-7	TRBV27	.	CASSLTFGTGLYEQYF	TGTGCCAGCAGCCTCACCTTTGGGACAGGACTCTACGAGCAGTACTTC
TRBD2	TRBJ2-3	TRBV19	.	CASSIDRELAGEVTQYF	TGTGCCAGTAGTATAGATCGGGAATTAGCGGGAGAGGTGACGCAGTATTTT
.	TRBJ2-1	TRBV5-4	.	CASSKDYHNEQFF	TGTGCCAGCAGCAAGGACTACCACAATGAGCAGTTCTTC
.	TRBJ1-4	TRBV6-1	.	CASSEYNPGEKLFF	TGTGCCAGCAGTGAGTACAACCCAGGGGAAAAACTGTTTTTT
.	TRBJ1-1	TRBV11-2	.	CASSSSWGGTEAFF	TGTGCCAGCAGCTCCTCCTGGGGAGGCACTGAAGCTTTCTTT
TRBD1	TRBJ1-6	TRBV3-1/TRBV3-2	few	CASSQLGTGVYNSPLHF	TGTGCCAGCAGCCAACTAGGGACAGGGGTCTATAATTCACCCCTCCACTTT
.	TRBJ2-7	TRBV5-6	.	CASSLVGARIGNEQYF	TGTGCCAGCAGCTTGGTGGGAGCAAGGATCGGAAACGAGCAGTACTTC
TRBD1	TRBJ1-2	TRBV29-1	.	CSGTAGGDGYTF	TGCAGCGGCACCGCAGGGGGCGATGGCTACACCTTC
.	TRBJ1-6	TRBV19	.	CASSILPITDSPLHF	TGTGCCAGTAGTATTCTTCCAATCACGGATTCACCCCTCCACTTT
.	TRBJ1-2	TRBV19	.	CASSMGPGQSYGYTF	TGTGCCAGTAGTATGGGGCCCGGACAGAGTTATGGCTACACCTTC
.	TRBJ1-2	TRBV7-3	once	CASSLGRGYGYTF	TGTGCCAGCAGCTTGGGCAGGGGCTATGGCTACACCTTC
TRBD2	TRBJ2-7	TRBV4-1	few	CASSQDGELAGGAYEQYF	TGCGCCAGCAGCCAAGATGGGGAGCTAGCGGGAGGGGCCTACGAGCAGTACTTC
TRBD2	TRBJ2-1	TRBV7-3	once	CASSFPTSSGYNEQFF	TGTGCCAGCAGCTTTCCGACTAGCTCGGGCTACAATGAGCAGTTCTTC
TRBD1	TRBJ2-4	TRBV19	.	CASSIVGRGQENIQYF	TGTGCCAGTAGTATAGTAGGCAGGGGACAGGAAAACATTCAGTACTTC
.	TRBJ2-1	TRBV18	.	CASSPQGLGTNNEQFF	TGTGCCAGCTCACCACAGGGGTTAGGAACAAACAATGAGCAGTTCTTC
TRBD1	TRBJ1-2	TRBV3-1/TRBV3-2	.	CASRGGTALYGYTF	TGTGCCAGCAGAGGCGGGACAGCCCTCTATGGCTACACCTTC
TRBD1	TRBJ1-2	TRBV6-5	.	CASRDSNYGYTF	TGTGCCAGCCGGGACAGCAACTATGGCTACACCTTC
.	TRBJ2-4	TRBV15	.	CATSLQAKNIQYF	TGTGCCACCAGCTTACAGGCTAAAAACATTCAGTACTTC
TRBD1	TRBJ2-1	TRBV19	few	CASSPDRGSYNEQFF	TGTGCCAGTAGTCCCGACAGGGGCTCCTACAATGAGCAGTTCTTC
.	TRBJ1-3	TRBV10-2	.	CASSEGTNSGNTIYF	TGCGCCAGCAGTGAAGGGACAAACTCTGGAAACACCATATATTTT
.	TRBJ2-7	TRBV18	.	CASSPPGSGSYEQYF	TGTGCCAGCTCACCACCAGGTAGCGGAAGCTACGAGCAGTACTTC
TRBD2	TRBJ2-1	TRBV5-1	.	CASSLELAGGNEQFF	TGCGCCAGCAGCTTGGAACTAGCGGGAGGTAATGAGCAGTTCTTC
.	TRBJ1-6	TRBV7-2	.	CASSVPGARKDSPLHF	TGTGCCAGCAGCGTCCCAGGGGCTCGGAAGGATTCACCCCTCCACTTT
TRBD2	TRBJ2-7	TRBV29-1	.	CSVVRLAGYEQYF	TGCAGCGTTGTTAGACTAGCGGGCTACGAGCAGTACTTC
.	TRBJ2-2	TRBV27	once	CASSPGTHGELFF	TGTGCCAGCAGCCCCGGGACTCACGGGGAGCTGTTTTTT
TRBD2	TRBJ2-1	TRBV7-9	.	CASSTGTSGSWGNEQFF	TGTGCCAGCAGCACCGGGACTAGCGGCTCCTGGGGTAATGAGCAGTTCTTC
TRBD1	TRBJ1-2	TRBV4-1	many	CASTLGPGQGNYGYTF	TGCGCCAGCACCCTAGGACCGGGACAGGGTAACTATGGCTACACCTTC
TRBD1	TRBJ2-7	TRBV10-3	.	CASRQGASYEQYF	TGTGCCTCGAGACAGGGGGCTTCTTACGAGCAGTACTTC
.	TRBJ2-4	TRBV6-5	.	CASSRSGQIKNIQYF	TGTGCCAGCAGTCGAAGCGGCCAGATCAAAAACATTCAGTACTTC
TRBD1	TRBJ2-6	TRBV25-1	.	CASSEVGGAGANVLTF	TGTGCCAGCAGTGAAGTAGGGGGCGCTGGGGCCAACGTCCTGACTTTC
TRBD1	TRBJ1-6	TRBV18	.	CASSADRGNSPLHF	TGTGCCAGCTCAGCTGACAGGGGGAATTCACCCCTCCACTTT
.	TRBJ1-1	TRBV4-1	.	CASSSRDMNTEAFF	TGCGCCAGCAGCTCCAGGGACATGAACACTGAAGCTTTCTTT
TRBD2	TRBJ2-3	TRBV7-3	.	CASSNTGGSTDTQYF	TGTGCCAGCAGCAATACGGGAGGCAGCACAGATACGCAGTATTTT
TRBD2	TRBJ2-1	TRBV9	few	CASSSRLADNEQFF	TGTGCCAGCAGCTCGCGACTAGCGGACAATGAGCAGTTCTTC
.	TRBJ2-3	TRBV6-5	.	CASREHSTDTQYF	TGTGCCAGCCGGGAGCATAGCACAGATACGCAGTATTTT
TRBD1	TRBJ1-6	TRBV27	.	CASSTIQGASYNSPLHF	TGTGCCAGCAGTACGATACAGGGGGCGTCCTATAATTCACCCCTCCACTTT
TRBD2	TRBJ2-1	TRBV7-2	.	CASSLIAGDFTNEQFF	TGTGCCAGCAGCCTAATAGCGGGAGATTTTACAAATGAGCAGTTCTTC
.	TRBJ1-6	TRBV6-5	few	CASSYSWGGASSPLHF	TGTGCCAGCAGTTACTCGTGGGGGGGCGCTAGCTCACCCCTCCACTTT
.	TRBJ1-1	TRBV7-6	.	CASSPGLREAFF	TGTGCCAGCAGTCCAGGACTGCGCGAAGCTTTCTTT
.	TRBJ2-1	TRBV7-8	.	CASSLIAVNEQFF	TGTGCCAGCAGCTTAATAGCGGTTAATGAGCAGTTCTTC
.	TRBJ2-1	TRBV19	.	CASSGGTVGEQFF	TGTGCCAGTAGTGGGGGGACAGTAGGGGAGCAGTTCTTC
TRBD2	TRBJ2-1	TRBV12-5	.	CASGPRTSGSPEQFF	TGTGCTAGTGGCCCACGGACTAGCGGGAGCCCTGAGCAGTTCTTC
.	TRBJ1-5	TRBV4-3	.	CASSPRSGGNQPQHF	TGCGCCAGCAGCCCCAGGTCGGGGGGGAATCAGCCCCAGCATTTT
TRBD2	TRBJ2-3	TRBV5-1	.	CASTRGLEADTQYF	TGCGCCAGCACTAGGGGACTAGAAGCAGATACGCAGTATTTT
.	TRBJ1-1	TRBV7-2	once	CASSLSSGGVIAEAFF	TGTGCCAGCAGCTTAAGCAGCGGAGGAGTGATCGCTGAAGCTTTCTTT
.	TRBJ1-1	TRBV5-5	.	CASREKVTLMNTEAFF	TGTGCCAGCCGGGAGAAGGTGACCCTCATGAACACTGAAGCTTTCTTT
.	TRBJ1-2	TRBV25-1	.	CASSGLGGGVYGYTF	TGTGCCAGCAGTGGCCTCGGCGGGGGCGTCTATGGCTACACCTTC
.	TRBJ2-1	TRBV11-2	.	CASSLAPERPYNEQFF	TGTGCCAGCAGCTTAGCCCCCGAGCGGCCCTACAATGAGCAGTTCTTC
TRBD1	TRBJ1-4	TRBV12-3/TRBV12-4	few	CASSFGTGEKLFF	TGTGCCAGCAGTTTCGGGACAGGCGAAAAACTGTTTTTT
TRBD2	TRBJ2-3	TRBV10-3	.	CAISDRLAGGLGTQYF	TGTGCCATCAGTGATCGACTAGCGGGAGGTTTAGGGACGCAGTATTTT